The next 23 T cell receptor beta chains were all read from a single sample in a study of spatial heterogeneity in lung cancer. TCRdb ran MiXCR on the 5' RACE reads and lists one entry per CDR3 protein. The sample has approximately 40,000 distinct CDR3 sequences, about 6.7% seen once. Sample time point: sample taken at primary tumor resection. In each case, whole RNA from tumor, nontumor lung or frozen PBMC was sequenced unsorted. The material sequenced was PBMCs, taken at surgery. These receptors came from a female donor with early-stage non-small cell lung cancer.

As concerns this clonotype: This may arise from a read error, as a much more abundant clone is one base away. The rearrangement joins TRBV7-9 to TRBJ1-5; D is possibly TRBD1 (5 bases). CDR1 and CDR2 (germline): SEHNR, FQNEAQ (reference sequence). The CDR3 contains 15 residues. V was cut by 6 bases and J by 4 bases, with 16 bases left in between. CDR3 coding DNA: TGTGCCAGCAGTTCTACATGGGGCGCGAATCAGCCCCAGCATTTT. This translates into CASSSTWGANQPQHF.

This clonotype has at least ten counts. Germline and junction disagree at one end, which may indicate a read error. V usage is TRBV5-5 and J usage is TRBJ1-4, with a tentative D call TRBD1 (5 bases). Looked up from germline, CDR1 is SGHKS and CDR2 is YYEKEE (reference sequence). The CDR3 extends over 14 amino acids. The CDR3 region has the DNA TGTGCCAGCAGCTTGGGACAGTTAAATGAGAAACTGTTTTTT. It encodes CASSLGQLNEKLFF.

Many counts were recorded for this clonotype. The chain couples TRBV7-2 to TRBJ2-2; tentative D call: TRBD2 (5 bases). Germline V gene lookup returns CDR1 SGHTA and CDR2 FQGNSA. This CDR3 comprises 16 residues. Between the trimmed V and J ends, which lost 5 bases and 5 bases, there was a span of 18 bases. CDR3 coding DNA: TGTGCCAGCAGCCGGGCTCCCGCGGGTAGGACCGGGGAGCTGTTTTTT. Amino acid sequence: CASSRAPAGRTGELFF.

This clonotype was seen many times. V usage is TRBV12-5 and J usage is TRBJ1-1; D unresolved. The CDR3 spans 13 residues. V lost 5 bases and J lost 2, with 9 bases in between. Germline V gene lookup returns CDR1 LGHNT and CDR2 FRNRAP. CDR3 sequence: CASGARVNTEAFF. The CDR3 DNA follows: TGTGCTAGTGGTGCCCGGGTCAACACTGAAGCTTTCTTT.

This clonotype was seen ten or more times. This chain links TRBV28 with TRBJ2-1; D may be TRBD1 (6 bases). V lost 8 bases, J lost 7 bases, and 21 bases lay in between. CDR1 and CDR2 from the germline V gene are MDHEN and SYDVKM. There are 15 residues in the CDR3. This CDR3 is CASRPFRGARNEQFF. The CDR3 DNA reads TGTGCCAGCCGCCCCTTCAGGGGCGCCAGGAATGAGCAGTTCTTC.

This clonotype has at least ten counts. The chain combines TRBV6-1 with TRBJ1-2; 8 positions match TRBD1. Germline trimming cut 4 bases from V and 6 bases from J; bases unmatched to any gene: 7. This CDR3 region has 14 residues. CDR1 is MNHNS, CDR2 SASEGT, per germline. CDR3 nucleotide sequence: TGTGCCAGCAGTGCCCGACAGGGGAGAGATGGCTACACCTTC. It translates to CASSARQGRDGYTF.

The chain couples TRBV12-5 to TRBJ1-2, with D maybe TRBD1 (6 bases). CDR1 is LGHNT, CDR2 FRNRAP, per germline. This CDR3 has 15 residues. The ends were cut back, 0 bases at V and 8 bases at J, with 16 bases in the middle. In DNA, the CDR3 is TGTGCTAGTGGTTTGGTAAGGGTCAGGGGAGACGGCTACACCTTC. Translated, it gives CASGLVRVRGDGYTF. The variable domain in full, with the rest retrieved from reference TRBV12-5 and TRBJ1-2, is DARVTQTPRHKVTEMGQEVTMRCQPILGHNTVFWYRQTMMQGLELLAYFRNRAPLDDSGMPKDRFSAEMPDATLATLKIQPSEPRDSAVYFCASGLVRVRGDGYTFGSGTRLTVV.

This clonotype occurred a few times. The rearrangement joins TRBV6-1 to TRBJ1-1, with D possibly matching TRBD1 (5 bases). V gave up 6 bases and J gave up 10 bases, with 12 bases separating them. Germline V CDR1 and CDR2: MNHNS, SASEGT. The CDR3 consists of 11 residues. The CDR3 region has the DNA TGTGCCAGCAGGGTTTGGGGGGGAGCTTTCTTT. Translating gives CASRVWGGAFF.

This clonotype was detected many times. The chain carries TRBV20-1 and TRBJ2-3, with TRBD1 matching 7 bases. Per the germline V gene, CDR1 is DFQATT and CDR2 is SNEGSKA (reference sequence). This CDR3 has 17 residues. V was pared by 1 base and J by 2 bases, with 12 bases of the junction left unmatched. The CDR3 loop is CSARGSSRGTITDTQYF. CDR3 coding DNA: TGCAGTGCTAGAGGGTCCTCCAGGGGGACGATCACAGATACGCAGTATTTT.

This clonotype came up many times. V is TRBV20-1 and J is TRBJ2-1; 8 bases align to TRBD2. Germline CDR1 DFQATT, CDR2 SNEGSKA (reference sequence). This CDR3 has 13 amino acids. Unmatched junction bases numbered 4, after V lost 1 base and J lost 8 bases. The CDR3 DNA sequence: TGCAGTGCTAGAGCAGGACTAGCCGATGAGCAGTTCTTC. Amino acids: CSARAGLADEQFF.

A few counts support this clonotype. This chain links TRBV6-1 with TRBJ1-1; a possible D gene is TRBD1 (5 bases). CDR1 and CDR2 from the germline V gene are MNHNS and SASEGT. This CDR3 is 15 amino acids long. V lost 5 bases, J lost 0 bases, and 13 bases lay in between. The CDR3 bases are TGTGCCAGCAGTCCCAGCGCCAGGGTGAACACTGAAGCTTTCTTT. Protein: CASSPSARVNTEAFF.

The chain has TRBV6-5 and TRBJ2-7; TRBD2 matches at 12 bases. There are 16 residues in the CDR3. V was clipped by 3 bases and J by 3 bases; unmatched bases: 6. In germline, CDR1 is MNHEY, CDR2 SVGAGI. The CDR3 region is CASSYRTSGEVYEQYF. CDR3 nucleotide sequence: TGTGCCAGCAGTTATCGGACTAGCGGGGAGGTCTACGAGCAGTACTTC.

This chain connects TRBV9 to TRBJ2-3; D remains unclear. The V and J ends lost 1 base and 0 bases respectively, with 12 bases between them. The V gene's germline CDR1 is SGDLS and CDR2 YYNGEE. The CDR3 length is 16 residues. The CDR3: CASSVTSSTSTDTQYF. The CDR3 DNA sequence: TGTGCCAGCAGCGTAACATCCTCTACTAGCACAGATACGCAGTATTTT.

The chain joins TRBV10-3 to TRBJ2-3; D is ambiguous. Germline V gene sequence: CDR1 ENHRY, CDR2 SYGVKD. Between the trimmed V and J ends, which lost 2 bases and 5 bases, there was a span of 11 bases. The CDR3 totals 14 residues. This CDR3 reads CAISEREGLDTQYF. For the CDR3, the DNA is TGTGCCATCAGTGAGAGGGAAGGTCTAGATACGCAGTATTTT.

The J gene is TRBJ2-3, the V gene TRBV20-1; 10 nucleotides match TRBD1. Per germline, CDR1 DFQATT and CDR2 SNEGSKA (reference sequence). The CDR3 runs 14 residues. With 6 bases clipped from V and 2 bases from J, the junction kept 5 bases outside the gene matches. The CDR3 DNA sequence: TGCAGTGCCCCGGGACAGGGGAACACAGATACGCAGTATTTT. This sequence encodes CSAPGQGNTDTQYF.

The chain recombines TRBV5-1 with TRBJ1-2, with TRBD1 matching 8 bases. The CDR3 extends over 14 amino acids. V shed 4 bases, J shed 6 bases, and the junction held 8 bases outside the gene matches. In germline, CDR1 is SGHRS, CDR2 YFSETQ. The CDR3 is CASSTIGQGNGYTF. DNA of the CDR3: TGCGCCAGCAGCACAATCGGACAGGGAAATGGCTACACCTTC.

This clonotype has a count of ten or more. The rearrangement uses TRBV7-2 and TRBJ2-7; maybe TRBD2 (7 bases). Trimming cost V 0 bases and J 4 bases, with 13 bases left between them. The germline gives CDR1 SGHTA, CDR2 FQGNSA. This CDR3 contains 15 residues. The chain's CDR3 is CASSLARGASYEQYF. Here the CDR3 DNA reads TGTGCCAGCAGCTTAGCTCGGGGGGCTTCATACGAGCAGTACTTC.

This clonotype was detected ten times or more. The chain has TRBV6-5 and TRBJ1-5; no firm D call. Trimming removed 5 bases at V and 0 bases at J, with 11 bases between. The length of the CDR3 is 15 residues. The germline V gene encodes CDR1 MNHEY and CDR2 SVGAGI. CDR3 DNA sequence: TGTGCCAGCAGTCCAGGTTGGGCTAGCAATCAGCCCCAGCATTTT. It specifies CASSPGWASNQPQHF.

Many counts were recorded for this clonotype. The chain recombines TRBV12-3 or TRBV12-4 with TRBJ2-5; 8 nucleotides match TRBD1. V trimming: 1 base; J trimming: 4 bases; junction bases outside the gene matches: 5. The CDR3 loop spans 15 amino acids. The CDR3 nucleotides read TGTGCCAGCAGTTTAGTGGGGACAGGAGTAGAGACCCAGTACTTC. Protein: CASSLVGTGVETQYF.

This clonotype was detected many times. The chain couples TRBV24-1 to TRBJ1-1, with D tentatively TRBD1 (5 bases). V was shortened by 2 bases and J by 1 base, with 13 bases between the two germline ends. This CDR3 has 16 residues. Germline CDR1 is KGHDR and CDR2 is SFDVKD. CDR3 region: CATSDSSRGPNTEAFF. In DNA, the CDR3 is TGTGCCACCAGTGATTCATCTAGGGGCCCGAACACTGAAGCTTTCTTT.

This clonotype came up many times. The J gene is TRBJ2-1, the V gene TRBV15; possibly TRBD2 for D (6 bases). CDR3 length equals 16 residues. V gave up 2 bases and J gave up 4 bases, with 15 bases separating them. CDR1 is LNHNV and CDR2 is YYDKDF in the germline V gene (reference sequence). The CDR3 is CATSRQTGTSYNEQFF. In DNA, the CDR3 is TGTGCCACCAGCAGACAAACCGGGACTTCATACAATGAGCAGTTCTTC.

Regarding this clonotype: An end of the junction differs from the germline gene, which may be a read error. This chain connects TRBV2 to TRBJ2-7; D not certain. The CDR3 extends over 14 amino acids. The germline CDR1 and CDR2 sequences are SNHLY and FYNNEI. The CDR3 DNA sequence: TGTGTCAGCAGTGAAGAGAGGTTCTACTACGAGCAGTACTTC. As protein: CVSSEERFYYEQYF.

The table lists this clonotype with a few counts. J is TRBJ2-3 and V is TRBV7-2, with TRBD2 matching 15 bases. Germline V CDR1 and CDR2: SGHTA, FQGNSA. CDR3 length: 16 amino acids. V dropped 5 bases and J dropped 6; count of bases not matched to a gene: 6. In DNA, the CDR3 is TGTGCCAGCAGCCCGAGGACTAGCGGGGGGGGTGATACGCAGTATTTT. Translated: CASSPRTSGGGDTQYF.